One and the same sample provided the 21 T cell receptor beta chains below, sequenced in a study of blood T cell repertoires in COVID-19. Data came from immunoSEQ multiplex PCR; TCRdb stores just in-frame clones and leaves some out. This table holds 150,000 or so clones, about four fifths found once. Sequencing was done on a sample of PBMCs or T cells enriched from blood (not recorded which). The source is a man in his forties or fifties who had recovered from COVID-19.

This clone was recorded a few times. This sequence joins TRBV11-2 and TRBJ1-1; perhaps TRBD1 as D (5 bases). The length of the CDR3 is 16 residues. Germline lookup yields CDR1 SGHAT and CDR2 FQNNGV. V shed 7 bases and J shed 1 base, with 19 bases lying between them. In DNA, the CDR3 is TGTGCCAGCACCGAGGGGCGGGGGAGAAGGAACACTGAAGCTTTCTTT. Amino acid sequence: CASTEGRGRRNTEAFF.

V is TRBV27 and J is TRBJ1-4; TRBD1 aligns across 9 bases. This CDR3 comprises 15 residues. Germline-derived CDR1 and CDR2 are MNHEY and SMNVEV (reference sequence). V trimming: 5 bases; J trimming: 6 bases; junction bases outside the gene matches: 7. DNA of the CDR3: TGTGCCAGCAGTCTGCGGACAGGGGAGTATGAAAAACTGTTTTTT. This encodes CASSLRTGEYEKLFF.

The V and J genes are TRBV5-4 and TRBJ1-1, with D hard to call. There are 16 residues in the CDR3. Trimming pared 2 bases from V and 1 base from J, leaving 15 bases between. Germline lookup yields CDR1 SGHNT and CDR2 YYREEE (reference sequence). The CDR3 nucleotides are TGTGCCAGCAGCTTAGCACCCAGCGTGGGGAACACTGAAGCTTTCTTT. Translating gives CASSLAPSVGNTEAFF.

This chain links TRBV29-1 with TRBJ2-7, with TRBD2 matching over 11 bases. The V segment lost 4 bases and the J segment 4 bases; nucleotides outside the gene matches: 12. The CDR3 runs to 16 residues. Germline values: CDR1 SQVTM, CDR2 ANQGSEA. CDR3 bases: TGCAGCGTTGCAAACCCGACTAGCGGGGATAGTTACGAGCAGTACTTC. Its protein product is CSVANPTSGDSYEQYF.

The chain is built from TRBV5-1 and TRBJ1-2, with D perhaps TRBD1 (5 bases). CDR3 length: 17 residues. From germline, CDR1 is SGHRS and CDR2 YFSETQ. The V end lost 3 bases, the J end lost 4 bases, and 22 bases lay between the germline ends. CDR3 loop: CASSSRISGGSAYGYTF. For the CDR3, the DNA is TGCGCCAGCAGCTCGCGAATCTCCGGGGGATCTGCCTATGGCTACACCTTC.

This clone was counted once. The rearrangement uses TRBV7-9 and TRBJ1-1; tentatively, D is TRBD1 (5 bases). The CDR3 runs 15 residues. V was cut by 5 bases and J by 7 bases, with 20 bases left in between. Looked up from germline, CDR1 is SEHNR and CDR2 is FQNEAQ (reference sequence). The CDR3 loop reads CASSPQTMGQGEAFF. CDR3 coding DNA: TGTGCCAGCAGCCCTCAGACCATGGGGCAGGGTGAAGCTTTCTTT.

The V call is TRBV6-4, the J call TRBJ1-1, with D possibly matching TRBD1 (5 bases). The V gene's germline CDR1 is MRHNA and CDR2 SNTAGT. The CDR3 is made up of 14 amino acids. Trimming took 0 bases from V and 5 from J, leaving 10 bases between them. For the CDR3, the DNA is TGTGCCAGCAGTGACTCGACGGGGGGTACTGAAGCTTTCTTT. Translation: CASSDSTGGTEAFF.

J is TRBJ1-2 and V is TRBV3-1 (or the pseudogene TRBV3-2); 9 bases agree with TRBD1. The germline V gene has CDR1 LGHDT and CDR2 YNNKEL (reference sequence). This CDR3 is 13 amino acids long. Trimming removed 6 bases from V and 7 bases from J; junction bases left unmatched: 6. The CDR3 region is CASRQGAMSGYTF. CDR3 sequence (DNA): TGTGCCAGCAGACAGGGGGCGATGTCTGGCTACACCTTC.

This clone was detected only once. The chain's CDR3 is CASSLTPRGTIYF. The CDR3 region has the DNA TGTGCCAGCAGCTTAACCCCCCGGGGGACCATATATTTT. The chain couples TRBV7-3 to TRBJ1-3, with a possible D match to TRBD1 (5 bases). V was shortened by 0 bases and J by 10 bases, with 10 bases between the two germline ends. This CDR3 spans 13 amino acids. Germline V lookup: CDR1 SGHTA, CDR2 FQGTGA.

The rearrangement links TRBV18 to TRBJ1-2, with 7 bases matching TRBD1. The CDR3 totals 15 residues. From germline, CDR1 is KGHSH and CDR2 LQKENI. The V gene end was trimmed by 0 bases and the J gene end by 3 bases; junction bases not matched to a gene: 4. In DNA form, the CDR3 reads TGTGCCAGCTCACCACCGAACAGGGGAGACTATGGCTACACCTTC. Protein: CASSPPNRGDYGYTF.

The chain employs TRBV11-2 and TRBJ1-1; D is unresolved. V was clipped by 0 bases and J by 1 base, with 3 bases between them. The CDR3 length is 13 residues. CDR1 is SGHAT, CDR2 FQNNGV, per germline. CDR3 sequence (DNA): TGTGCCAGCAGCTTAGAGAGGAACACTGAAGCTTTCTTT. It translates to CASSLERNTEAFF.

J is TRBJ1-1 and V is TRBV4-1; D is perhaps TRBD1 (6 bases). CDR1 and CDR2 (germline): MGHRA, YSYEKL. This CDR3 is built from 14 residues. Trimming removed 4 bases at V and 6 bases at J, with 15 bases between. The CDR3 here is CASSPHRERAEAFF. CDR3 DNA sequence: TGCGCCAGCAGCCCGCACAGGGAGAGGGCTGAAGCTTTCTTT.

The chain couples TRBV3-1 (or the pseudogene TRBV3-2) to TRBJ2-3; TRBD2 matches at 8 bases. V was clipped by 4 bases and J by 5 bases; unmatched bases: 14. This CDR3 spans 17 amino acids. CDR1 is LGHDT, CDR2 YNNKEL, per germline (reference sequence). In DNA, the CDR3 is TGTGCCAGCAGCCTGCCCCGTTCCGGGGGGGCCGTAGATACGCAGTATTTT. It encodes CASSLPRSGGAVDTQYF.

The chain links TRBV30 to TRBJ1-2; possible D gene TRBD1, 5 bases. Trimming removed 2 bases from V and 5 bases from J, with 12 bases in between. Germline V gives CDR1 GTSNPN, CDR2 SVGIG (reference sequence). This CDR3 is 13 amino acids long. The CDR3 DNA follows: TGTGCCTGGAGTACACGGACACTTTATGGCTACACCTTC. This encodes CAWSTRTLYGYTF. The variable domain in full, completed from reference TRBV30 and TRBJ1-2, reads SQTIHQWPATLVQPVGSPLSLECTVEGTSNPNLYWYRQAAGRGLQLLFYSVGIGQISSEVPQNLSASRPQDRQFILSSKKLLLSDSGFYLCAWSTRTLYGYTFGSGTRLTVV.

This chain connects TRBV5-1 to TRBJ2-5, with D possibly being TRBD2 (7 bases). The germline gives CDR1 SGHRS, CDR2 YFSETQ. V lost 4 bases to trimming and J lost 2 bases, with 12 bases between them. The CDR3 extends over 14 amino acids. CDR3 DNA sequence: TGCGCCAGCAGCGCCGGGGGGCCACAAGAGACCCAGTACTTC. Translation: CASSAGGPQETQYF.

This clone was counted only a few times. The gene calls are TRBV3-1 (or the pseudogene TRBV3-2) and TRBJ1-1; TRBD1 might be the D (5 bases). Germline assignment: CDR1 LGHDT and CDR2 YNNKEL (reference sequence). Trimming pared 5 bases from V and 1 base from J, leaving 11 bases between. The CDR3 consists of 14 residues. In DNA form, the CDR3 reads TGTGCCAGCAGCTTACAGGCAGGGAACACTGAAGCTTTCTTT. Protein product: CASSLQAGNTEAFF.

The gene calls are TRBV5-6 and TRBJ1-4; 10 bases map to TRBD1. This CDR3 is 13 amino acids long. Germline-derived CDR1 and CDR2 are SGHDT and YYEEEE. The ends lost 6 bases at V and 10 bases at J; junction bases unmatched: 6. The CDR3 region is CASNLRTGGKLFF. CDR3 nucleotide sequence: TGTGCCAGCAACCTAAGGACAGGGGGAAAACTGTTTTTT.

The gene calls are TRBV5-4 and TRBJ1-1; possibly TRBD1 for D (6 bases). The V gene lost 1 base and the J gene lost 0 bases, with 7 bases spanning the gap. Germline V gene lookup returns CDR1 SGHNT and CDR2 YYREEE (reference sequence). This CDR3 spans 14 amino acids. CDR3 residues: CASSLTGMNTEAFF. The CDR3 DNA follows: TGTGCCAGCAGCTTGACAGGGATGAACACTGAAGCTTTCTTT. The full variable domain, with the rest looked up from reference TRBV5-4 and TRBJ1-1, is ETGVTQSPTHLIKTRGQQVTLRCSSQSGHNTVSWYQQALGQGPQFIFQYYREEENGRGNFPPRFSGLQFPNYSSELNVNALELDDSALYLCASSLTGMNTEAFFGQGTRLTVV.

The genes are TRBV5-6 and TRBJ2-2; 8 bases map to TRBD1. The CDR3 runs to 15 residues. Germline V CDR1 and CDR2: SGHDT, YYEEEE. With V trimmed by 2 bases and J by 3 bases, 3 bases remained unmatched. CDR3 loop: CASSFLTGDTGELFF. CDR3 coding DNA: TGTGCCAGCAGCTTCTTGACAGGGGACACCGGGGAGCTGTTTTTT.

This rearrangement joins TRBV29-1 to TRBJ2-3; 11 bases align to TRBD2. The CDR3 is 16 residues long. Germline values: CDR1 SQVTM, CDR2 ANQGSEA. V lost 2 bases to trimming and J lost 4 bases; unmatched junction nucleotides: 8. The CDR3 reads CSVELFLAGGSDTQYF. CDR3 coding DNA: TGCAGCGTTGAATTATTCCTAGCGGGGGGATCAGATACGCAGTATTTT.

The sample holds a few counts of this clone. The chain carries TRBV3-1 (or the pseudogene TRBV3-2) and TRBJ1-5; unclear D gene. The length of the CDR3 is 14 residues. Looked up from germline, CDR1 is LGHDT and CDR2 is YNNKEL (reference sequence). V lost 1 base to trimming and J lost 3 bases, with 7 bases between them. CDR3 coding DNA: TGTGCCAGCAGCCAAGGCCGGTACAATCAGCCCCAGCATTTT. Protein sequence: CASSQGRYNQPQHF.